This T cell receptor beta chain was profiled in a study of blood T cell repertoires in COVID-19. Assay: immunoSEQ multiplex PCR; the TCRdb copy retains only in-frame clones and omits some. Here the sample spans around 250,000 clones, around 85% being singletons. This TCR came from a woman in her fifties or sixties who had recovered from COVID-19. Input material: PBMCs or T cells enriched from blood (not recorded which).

This CDR3 reads CASSLVGTGDNYGYTF. The DNA for the CDR3 is TGTGCCAGCAGCTTAGTGGGGACAGGGGACAACTATGGCTACACCTTC. This chain uses TRBV7-2 with TRBJ1-2, with 10 bases that match TRBD1. Germline values: CDR1 SGHTA, CDR2 FQGNSA. The CDR3 runs to 16 residues. The ends lost 1 base at V and 2 bases at J; junction bases unmatched: 4.